The T cell receptor (beta chain) under discussion was sequenced for a study of OX40 agonist ivuxolimab in advanced cancers. Study background: The study enrolled dose-escalation patients with hepatocellular carcinoma, melanoma, renal cell or head and neck cancer.

With baseline, cycle 4 day 1, and cycle 7 day 1 as timepoints, blood was sampled. Sequencing was performed with immunoSEQ multiplex PCR; in TCRdb, only in-frame clones are kept and a portion is missing. The data show under 20,000 clones, with around 80% seen just once and 25% to 30% held by the top ten. Deletions cut 6 bases from V and 2 bases from J, with 19 bases between. This CDR3 has 17 amino acids. Germline loops: CDR1 ENHRY, CDR2 SYGVKD. The receptor comes from an adult with an advanced solid tumor such as melanoma, head and neck, liver or kidney cancer. The rearrangement links TRBV10-3 to TRBJ2-2; D possibly corresponds to TRBD2 (6 bases). The sample here was CD4+ or CD8+ T cells sorted from blood, taken in a trial of the OX40 agonist ivuxolimab. In DNA, the CDR3 is TGTGCCATCAGCGGAACTAGCCGGGCCCATAACACCGGGGAGCTGTTTTTT. It is translated as CAISGTSRAHNTGELFF.